The 7 T cell receptor beta chains below were found in one sample sequenced in a study of blood T cell repertoires in COVID-19. Sequencing used immunoSEQ multiplex PCR; TCRdb keeps in-frame clones, though not all of them. The table records roughly 260,000 clones, roughly 80% of them present only once. The sample comprised peripheral blood. These receptors were taken from a woman older than 75 with active or convalescent COVID-19.

The chain uses TRBV11-1 and TRBJ2-1; TRBD1 matches 9 bases. The CDR3 is 14 amino acids. Looked up from germline, CDR1 is SGHAT and CDR2 is FQDESV (reference sequence). V lost 8 bases, J lost 9 bases, and 11 bases stayed unmatched. The CDR3, as DNA: TGTGCCAGCTCAGGACAGGGGAGTTTTGGTGAGCAGTTCTTC. Encoded protein: CASSGQGSFGEQFF.

The CDR3 loop reads CATSRVGRGDEKLFF. CDR3 sequence (DNA): TGTGCCACCAGCAGAGTAGGGCGCGGGGATGAAAAACTGTTTTTT. This rearrangement joins TRBV15 to TRBJ1-4; D unresolved. The CDR3 loop spans 15 amino acids. CDR1 and CDR2 (germline): LNHNV, YYDKDF (reference sequence). Trimming shortened V by 1 base and J by 6 bases, and 12 bases separated the two germline ends.

The V and J genes are TRBV5-6 and TRBJ2-5; D gene uncertain. V gave up 2 bases and J gave up 3 bases, with 14 bases separating them. This CDR3 is 15 amino acids long. The germline V gene has CDR1 SGHDT and CDR2 YYEEEE. Here the CDR3 DNA reads TGTGCCAGCAGCTTAACTCTGCTAAACGAAGAGACCCAGTACTTC. Protein sequence: CASSLTLLNEETQYF.

This sequence joins TRBV6-5 and TRBJ1-2, with TRBD1 matching 7 bases. CDR1 is MNHEY, CDR2 SVGAGI, per germline. The CDR3 length is 15 residues. V was pared by 2 bases and J by 2 bases, with 5 bases of the junction left unmatched. The DNA for the CDR3 is TGTGCCAGCAGTTACGGGACAGTAGACAACTATGGCTACACCTTC. Translating it yields CASSYGTVDNYGYTF.

The chain couples TRBV24-1 to TRBJ2-2; the D gene is possibly TRBD1 (5 bases). Germline V CDR1 and CDR2: KGHDR, SFDVKD. This CDR3 is built from 16 residues. Trimming removed 4 bases from V and 7 bases from J, with 18 bases in between. CDR3 in amino acids: CATSDSSSGFGGELFF. CDR3 in DNA: TGTGCCACCAGTGACTCGTCGTCAGGGTTCGGCGGGGAGCTGTTTTTT.

This chain joins TRBV7-8 and TRBJ1-6; no definite D call. The CDR3 is 15 residues long. V was shortened by 4 bases and J by 7 bases, with 14 bases between the two germline ends. Germline values: CDR1 SGHVS, CDR2 FQNEAQ. In nucleotides, the CDR3 is TGTGCCAGCAGCTATCGAGCGGAAAAAAATTCACCCCTCCACTTT. Translated, it gives CASSYRAEKNSPLHF.

The chain has TRBV27 and TRBJ2-3; TRBD1 might be the D (5 bases). Germline CDR1 is MNHEY and CDR2 is SMNVEV (reference sequence). The ends were cut back, 6 bases at V and 0 bases at J, with 10 bases in the middle. The CDR3 runs 14 residues. In DNA form, the CDR3 reads TGTGCCAGCAGGACAGCCTTTAGCACAGATACGCAGTATTTT. Translating it yields CASRTAFSTDTQYF.